These 17 T cell receptor beta chains were all obtained from the same sample, sequenced in a study of pediatric ulcerative colitis (dated by TCRdb to the late 2010s). Libraries were prepared through the immunoSEQ multiplex PCR assay. TCRdb re-hosts the immuneACCESS table, in-frame sequences only. Its copies lack some clones; in the studies checked, an unresolved V gene accounts for under half of them, and the cause for the rest is not known. Across this sample there are around 20,000 clones, with roughly 70% seen only once. Of the sample, over 6.5% falls within the top ten clones. One to two pinch biopsies were taken from the rectum for research during colonoscopy. Sequencing used gut tissue. All receptors derive from a boy under 18 with moderate ulcerative colitis.

The genes are TRBV6-6 and TRBJ2-1; D remains ambiguous. V shed 9 bases and J shed 2 bases, with 11 bases lying between them. The CDR3 runs to 13 residues. Germline V gene data show CDR1 as MNHNY and CDR2 as SVGAGI (reference sequence). The DNA for the CDR3 is TGTGCCAGTACGCGTGAGGCCTACAATGAGCAGTTCTTC. This gives the protein CASTREAYNEQFF.

The chain recombines TRBV7-8 with TRBJ1-2, with 8 positions matching TRBD1. This CDR3 region has 15 residues. Per the germline V gene, CDR1 is SGHVS and CDR2 is FQNEAQ. The J segment lost 1 base and the V segment lost 5 bases, leaving 6 bases of the junction unmatched. The CDR3 coding sequence is TGTGCCAGCAGCCTATGGACAGGGAGTAACTATGGCTACACCTTC. It translates to CASSLWTGSNYGYTF.

The rearrangement links TRBV11-2 to TRBJ1-3; TRBD1 agrees at 8 bases. V shed 1 base, J shed 1 base, and the junction held 6 bases outside the gene matches. The germline V gene has CDR1 SGHAT and CDR2 FQNNGV. This CDR3 region has 17 residues. DNA for the CDR3: TGTGCCAGCAGCTTAGCGTCAGGGGGCGCTTCTGGAAACACCATATATTTT. Amino acids: CASSLASGGASGNTIYF.

The chain links TRBV11-2 to TRBJ2-1, with D possibly being TRBD1 or TRBD2 (5 bases each). The length of the CDR3 is 13 residues. The V gene's germline CDR1 is SGHAT and CDR2 FQNNGV. V lost 5 bases and J lost 10, with 15 bases in between. The CDR3 loop is CASSLRRDQEQFF. CDR3 coding DNA: TGTGCCAGCAGCCTACGACGGGACCAAGAGCAGTTCTTC.

The chain links TRBV4-1 to TRBJ1-1, with unresolved D. V was shortened by 3 bases and J by 1 base, with 3 bases between the two germline ends. From germline, CDR1 is MGHRA and CDR2 YSYEKL. There are 12 residues in the CDR3. CDR3 sequence reads: CASSQGNTEAFF. The CDR3 DNA reads as TGCGCCAGCAGCCAGGGGAACACTGAAGCTTTCTTT.

V usage is TRBV9 and J usage is TRBJ2-7; tentatively, D is TRBD2 (6 bases). This CDR3 has 15 residues. V was cut by 0 bases and J by 6 bases, with 16 bases left in between. Germline values: CDR1 SGDLS, CDR2 YYNGEE. The CDR3 here is CASSVEGQGGTEQYF. For the CDR3, the DNA is TGTGCCAGCAGCGTAGAAGGGCAGGGAGGCACCGAGCAGTACTTC.

The gene calls are TRBV5-5 and TRBJ1-1, with no clear D. Trimming removed 0 bases at V and 6 bases at J, with 6 bases between. CDR1 and CDR2 (germline): SGHKS, YYEKEE (reference sequence). The CDR3 extends over 12 amino acids. DNA of the CDR3: TGTGCCAGCAGCTTGGTATCCTCTGAAGCTTTCTTT. Translation: CASSLVSSEAFF.

The genes are TRBV19 and TRBJ2-5, with 8 nucleotides matching TRBD1. The CDR3 has 15 amino acids. Losses at the gene ends were 5 bases for V and 5 bases for J; bases not matched to a gene: 10. The V gene's germline CDR1 is LNHDA and CDR2 SQIVND (reference sequence). CDR3 region: CASSDTGGLIETQYF. The CDR3 DNA is TGTGCCAGTAGTGATACAGGGGGTTTGATCGAGACCCAGTACTTC.

The chain links TRBV5-6 to TRBJ1-3; no clear D. Germline V CDR1 and CDR2: SGHDT, YYEEEE. This CDR3 is built from 16 residues. With 4 bases removed from V and 4 bases from J, the gap between germline ends came to 18 bases. In DNA, the CDR3 is TGTGCCAGCAGCCCCAATAGTAAGGGATCAGGAAACACCATATATTTT. Translating gives CASSPNSKGSGNTIYF.

This clone has more than one count but fewer than ten. The genes are TRBV30 and TRBJ1-2; possible D gene TRBD1, 5 bases. Trimming cost V 0 bases and J 6 bases, with 11 bases left between them. Germline V gene sequence: CDR1 GTSNPN, CDR2 SVGIG (reference sequence). The CDR3 loop spans 13 amino acids. CDR3 protein: CAWSVGGPHGYTF. DNA of the CDR3: TGTGCCTGGAGTGTTGGGGGACCACATGGCTACACCTTC.

The chain employs TRBV6-5 and TRBJ1-6; D call uncertain. Trimming cost V 2 bases and J 7 bases, with 6 bases left between them. This CDR3 region has 13 residues. Per germline, CDR1 MNHEY and CDR2 SVGAGI. CDR3 sequence (DNA): TGTGCCAGCAGTTACGAGTCGAATTCACCCCTCCACTTT. Its translation is CASSYESNSPLHF.

This rearrangement joins TRBV5-4 to TRBJ1-4; no definite D call. The V end lost 2 bases, the J end lost 5 bases, and 4 bases lay between the germline ends. The CDR3 sequence is 12 residues long. From germline, CDR1 is SGHNT and CDR2 YYREEE (reference sequence). CDR3 sequence: CASSLSNEKLFF. The CDR3 coding sequence is TGTGCCAGCAGCTTATCGAATGAAAAACTGTTTTTT.

V and J are TRBV18 and TRBJ1-1; D is possibly TRBD1 (6 bases). CDR1 and CDR2 (germline): KGHSH, LQKENI. The CDR3 loop spans 13 amino acids. V was trimmed by 9 bases and J by 1 base, leaving 12 bases between them. The CDR3: CASTGGANTEAFF. The CDR3 nucleotides read TGTGCCAGTACTGGGGGCGCGAACACTGAAGCTTTCTTT. Together with reference TRBV18 and TRBJ1-1, the CDR3 gives the full variable domain: NAGVMQNPRHLVRRRGQEARLRCSPMKGHSHVYWYRQLPEEGLKFMVYLQKENIIDESGMPKERFSAEFPKEGPSILRIQQVVRGDSAAYFCASTGGANTEAFFGQGTRLTVV.

J is TRBJ1-1 and V is TRBV18, with no clear D. CDR1 KGHSH and CDR2 LQKENI come from the germline V gene. The CDR3 has 15 residues. Trimming removed 1 base from V and 1 base from J, with 10 bases in between. The CDR3 spells CASSPLVGRNTEAFF. As DNA, the CDR3 is TGTGCCAGCTCACCACTGGTGGGGAGGAACACTGAAGCTTTCTTT.

This clone was detected only a few times. The rearrangement joins TRBV11-2 to TRBJ1-1; D is possibly TRBD1 (6 bases). V lost 5 bases and J 2 bases, leaving 9 bases between the germline ends. The CDR3 is made up of 13 amino acids. The germline gives CDR1 SGHAT, CDR2 FQNNGV. CDR3 nucleotides: TGTGCCAGCAGCCGGGACATCAACACTGAAGCTTTCTTT. Its protein product is CASSRDINTEAFF.

This clone came up a few times. The chain employs TRBV5-1 and TRBJ2-6, with D perhaps being TRBD1 or TRBD2 (6 bases each). CDR3 length equals 15 residues. Trimming took 7 bases from V and 2 from J, leaving 13 bases between them. CDR1 and CDR2 (germline): SGHRS, YFSETQ. This chain's CDR3 is CASARGRPGANVLTF. The CDR3 DNA is TGCGCCAGCGCCCGGGGGCGGCCTGGGGCCAACGTCCTGACTTTC.

The gene calls are TRBV30 and TRBJ2-1; 9 nucleotides line up with TRBD2. V gave up 2 bases and J gave up 4 bases; unmatched junction bases: 18. Germline lookup yields CDR1 GTSNPN and CDR2 SVGIG (reference sequence). The CDR3 is made up of 19 amino acids. The CDR3 protein is CAWSSILSGRTGLYNEQFF. The CDR3 DNA is TGTGCCTGGAGTAGTATTCTGAGCGGGAGGACAGGTCTATACAATGAGCAGTTCTTC. Combining the CDR3 with reference TRBV30 and TRBJ2-1 gives the whole variable domain SQTIHQWPATLVQPVGSPLSLECTVEGTSNPNLYWYRQAAGRGLQLLFYSVGIGQISSEVPQNLSASRPQDRQFILSSKKLLLSDSGFYLCAWSSILSGRTGLYNEQFFGPGTRLTVL.